The sequence of this T cell receptor beta chain was determined in a study of post-analysis software for immune sequencing data. Study overall: Relapsing-remitting, secondary progressive and progressive-relapsing multiple sclerosis courses were included. Study-wide findings and caveats: In patients, about 5 TRBV segments were more frequent than in controls, with TRBV5-6, TRBV5-1 and TRBV20-1 among them. Normalized Chao1 diversity was significantly reduced in patients versus controls.

In regard to this clonotype: Its antigen is unidentified.

Sequencing libraries made from TCR beta cDNA carried unique molecular identifiers. TCRdb independently ran MiXCR on the PCR reads; one entry per CDR3 protein. The sample holds a few hundred thousand distinct CDR3 sequences; 35% to 40% are singletons and the top ten take 4% to 5.5%. The length of the CDR3 is 16 residues. The germline gives CDR1 SGHTA, CDR2 FQGNSA. V gave up 0 bases and J gave up 3 bases; unmatched junction bases: 7. The rearrangement uses TRBV7-2 and TRBJ1-2; 7 nucleotides align to TRBD1. The TCR sequence derives from a girl aged 5 to 17 with multiple sclerosis. Specimen: blood. CDR3 protein: CASSLAFGQEYYGYTF. The CDR3 DNA reads as TGTGCCAGCAGCTTAGCGTTTGGACAGGAGTACTATGGCTACACCTTC. Full variable domain (outside the CDR3, taken from reference TRBV7-2 and TRBJ1-2): GAGVSQSPSNKVTEKGKDVELRCDPISGHTALYWYRQSLGQGLEFLIYFQGNSAPDKSGLPSDRFSAERTGGSVSTLTIQRTQQEDSAVYLCASSLAFGQEYYGYTFGSGTRLTVV.